A single sample gave rise to the 11 T cell receptor beta chains below, sequenced in a study of memory CD4+ T cells and cytomegalovirus serostatus. Assay: immunoSEQ multiplex PCR; the TCRdb copy retains only in-frame clones and omits some. The sample has some 53,000 clones, 60% to 80% seen once; the top ten hold over 0.65%. The sort gate was single viable CD3+CD4+CD8-CD45RO+ cells for memory CD4+ T cells. The sample was memory CD4+ T cells from blood. These receptors originate from an adult in good health and CMV-seronegative.

V and J are TRBV11-2 and TRBJ1-1, with D possibly matching TRBD1 (5 bases). There are 15 residues in the CDR3. Trimming took 0 bases from V and 3 from J, leaving 11 bases between them. Germline V gives CDR1 SGHAT, CDR2 FQNNGV. Here the CDR3 reads CASSLDPRGYTEAFF. The CDR3 DNA follows: TGTGCCAGCAGCTTAGATCCCCGGGGCTACACTGAAGCTTTCTTT.

This chain joins TRBV9 and TRBJ2-2; D not certain. The V end lost 4 bases, the J end lost 6 bases, and 10 bases lay between the germline ends. Germline values: CDR1 SGDLS, CDR2 YYNGEE. CDR3 length: 13 residues. The CDR3 reads CASSSRAAGELFF. In DNA form, the CDR3 reads TGTGCCAGCAGCTCCCGCGCGGCCGGGGAGCTGTTTTTT. Supplemented by reference TRBV9 and TRBJ2-2, the full variable domain reads DSGVTQTPKHLITATGQRVTLRCSPRSGDLSVYWYQQSLDQGLQFLIQYYNGEERAKGNILERFSAQQFPDLHSELNLSSLELGDSALYFCASSSRAAGELFFGEGSRLTVL.

This chain links TRBV14 with TRBJ2-3, with no clear D. Germline loops: CDR1 SGHDN, CDR2 FVKESK. V was trimmed by 1 base and J by 3 bases, leaving 5 bases between them. The CDR3 consists of 13 residues. Here the CDR3 reads CASSQVGTDTQYF. DNA of the CDR3: TGTGCCAGCAGCCAAGTGGGAACAGATACGCAGTATTTT.

The CDR3 nucleotides are TGTGCCAGCAGCTTAGATGGAGAGACCCAGTACTTC. Residues: CASSLDGETQYF. This chain joins TRBV11-2 and TRBJ2-5; no firm D call. The CDR3 has 12 residues. Germline V lookup: CDR1 SGHAT, CDR2 FQNNGV. V was cut by 0 bases and J by 4 bases, with 3 bases left in between. The variable domain in full, with the rest retrieved from reference TRBV11-2 and TRBJ2-5, is EAGVAQSPRYKIIEKRQSVAFWCNPISGHATLYWYQQILGQGPKLLIQFQNNGVVDDSQLPKDRFSAERLKGVDSTLKIQPAKLEDSAVYLCASSLDGETQYFGPGTRLLVL.

This chain uses TRBV5-1 with TRBJ1-2, with D perhaps TRBD1 (5 bases). Germline CDR1 is SGHRS and CDR2 is YFSETQ. CDR3 length: 12 residues. Trimming took off 0 bases at V and 8 bases at J, with 8 bases between the two ends. CDR3 region: CASSLADNGYTF. Here the CDR3 DNA reads TGCGCCAGCAGCTTGGCGGACAACGGCTACACCTTC.

CDR3 residues: CASNQDRGRSPLHF. The CDR3 DNA is TGTGCCAGCAACCAGGACAGGGGTCGATCACCCCTCCACTTT. J is TRBJ1-6 and V is TRBV28; 9 bases fit TRBD1. J was trimmed by 10 bases and V by 7 bases; bases with no gene match: 8. This CDR3 spans 14 amino acids. Germline V gives CDR1 MDHEN, CDR2 SYDVKM.

The chain is built from TRBV5-1 and TRBJ1-6; D is unclear. CDR1 SGHRS and CDR2 YFSETQ come from the germline V gene. V was clipped by 1 base and J by 5 bases, with 7 bases between them. The CDR3 contains 14 residues. The CDR3 DNA follows: TGCGCCAGCAGCTTGTCGGTAGATAATTCACCCCTCCACTTT. Protein sequence: CASSLSVDNSPLHF.

The chain carries TRBV6-4 and TRBJ2-1; 9 bases map to TRBD2. Trimming took 5 bases from V and 7 from J; bases not matched to a gene: 12. Germline-derived CDR1 and CDR2 are MRHNA and SNTAGT. CDR3 length equals 16 residues. This chain's CDR3 is CASSRAGGPGGNEQFF. CDR3 nucleotides: TGTGCCAGCAGTCGGGCGGGGGGGCCCGGAGGTAATGAGCAGTTCTTC.

The J gene is TRBJ1-5, the V gene TRBV7-2, with D possibly matching TRBD1 (5 bases). The germline CDR1 and CDR2 sequences are SGHTA and FQGNSA. This CDR3 spans 13 amino acids. Trimming shortened V by 6 bases and J by 4 bases, and 10 bases separated the two germline ends. In DNA, the CDR3 is TGTGCCAGCAGAGAAGACAGAAATCAGCCCCAGCATTTT. This sequence encodes CASREDRNQPQHF.

This chain connects TRBV10-3 to TRBJ2-2; tentative D call: TRBD2 (5 bases). Germline-derived CDR1 and CDR2 are ENHRY and SYGVKD. The CDR3 consists of 13 residues. V was shortened by 2 bases and J by 5 bases, with 6 bases between the two germline ends. CDR3 sequence reads: CAISERGTGELFF. The CDR3 coding sequence is TGTGCCATCAGTGAGCGGGGTACCGGGGAGCTGTTTTTT.

This clone has just a few counts. J is TRBJ2-3 and V is TRBV9; D is possibly TRBD2 (5 bases). With 0 bases removed from V and 3 bases from J, the gap between germline ends came to 14 bases. This CDR3 has 16 residues. Germline values: CDR1 SGDLS, CDR2 YYNGEE. CDR3 sequence reads: CASSVEDQTGTDTQYF. The CDR3 coding sequence is TGTGCCAGCAGCGTAGAGGACCAGACGGGAACAGATACGCAGTATTTT.